These 2 T cell receptor beta chains came from one sample sequenced in a study of T cells in localized non-small cell lung cancer. Assay used: immunoSEQ multiplex PCR; TCRdb lists only in-frame clones, some missing. The sample holds roughly 25,000 clones, roughly nine tenths seen once. The sequences come from peripheral blood, collected before any cancer treatment. The receptor set was obtained from a man aged 35 to 69 with stage III squamous cell lung carcinoma.

The chain joins TRBV5-1 to TRBJ2-3; tentatively, D is TRBD2 (5 bases). From germline, CDR1 is SGHRS and CDR2 YFSETQ. CDR3 length: 14 residues. Between the trimmed V and J ends, which lost 3 bases and 4 bases, there was a span of 12 bases. The CDR3 nucleotides are TGCGCCAGCAGCTCGTCCACTAGTGCAGATACGCAGTATTTT. Amino acids: CASSSSTSADTQYF.

The J gene is TRBJ1-6, the V gene TRBV18, with D maybe TRBD1 (6 bases). This CDR3 comprises 14 residues. The germline V gene has CDR1 KGHSH and CDR2 LQKENI. The germline V and J ends were trimmed by 3 bases and 6 bases, with 9 bases remaining between them. The CDR3: CASSPTGINSPLHF. CDR3 bases: TGTGCCAGCTCACCGACAGGAATTAATTCACCCCTCCACTTT.